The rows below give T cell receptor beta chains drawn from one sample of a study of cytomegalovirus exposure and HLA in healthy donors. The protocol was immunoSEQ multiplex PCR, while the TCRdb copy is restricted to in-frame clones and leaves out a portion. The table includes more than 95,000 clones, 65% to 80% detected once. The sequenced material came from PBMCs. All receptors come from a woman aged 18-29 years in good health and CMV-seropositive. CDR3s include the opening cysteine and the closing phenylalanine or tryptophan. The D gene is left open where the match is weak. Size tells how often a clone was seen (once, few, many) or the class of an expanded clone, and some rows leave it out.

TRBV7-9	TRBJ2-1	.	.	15	TGTGCCAGCATCCCCCCTAGCGAAGCCTACAATGAGCAGTTCTTC	CASIPPSEAYNEQFF
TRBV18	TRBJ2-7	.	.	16	TGTGCCAGCTCCCGTGACAGCCCTAATGGATGGTACGAGCAGTACTTC	CASSRDSPNGWYEQYF
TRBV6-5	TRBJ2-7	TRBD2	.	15	TGTGCCAGCAGTTCCGATCTAGCGGGGGGTAGCGAGCAGTACTTC	CASSSDLAGGSEQYF
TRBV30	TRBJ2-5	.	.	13	TGTGCCTGGAGCTGGGGGCGCGGGGAGACCCAGTACTTC	CAWSWGRGETQYF
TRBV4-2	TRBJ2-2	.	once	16	TGTGCCAGCAGCCATGGACTACCCGTGGGTACCGGGGAGCTGTTTTTT	CASSHGLPVGTGELFF
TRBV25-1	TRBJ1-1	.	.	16	TGTGCCAGCAGTGAATCTCCAGGGAGGTCTGTCACTGAAGCTTTCTTT	CASSESPGRSVTEAFF
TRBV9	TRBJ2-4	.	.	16	TGTGCCAGCAGCGTAGCTAGCGAGGAGGCCAAAAACATTCAGTACTTC	CASSVASEEAKNIQYF
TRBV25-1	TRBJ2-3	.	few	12	TGTGCCACTTCGTTGGAGGCAGATACGCAGTATTTT	CATSLEADTQYF
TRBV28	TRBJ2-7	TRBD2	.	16	TGTGCCAGCAGTCATCCGAGGACTAGCGGAAACTACGAGCAGTACTTC	CASSHPRTSGNYEQYF
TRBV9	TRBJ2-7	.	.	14	TGTGCCAGCAGCGTCGGGACAACCAGGGACGAGCAGTACTTC	CASSVGTTRDEQYF
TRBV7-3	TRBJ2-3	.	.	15	TGTGCCAGCAGCCCAGCCCACGGAGGCACAGATACGCAGTATTTT	CASSPAHGGTDTQYF
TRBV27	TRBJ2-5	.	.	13	TGTGCCAGCAGTTTTCTGAGGGGGGAGACCCAGTACTTC	CASSFLRGETQYF
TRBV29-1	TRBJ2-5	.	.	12	TGCAGCGTTGAGTTCGGGGAAGAGACCCAGTACTTC	CSVEFGEETQYF
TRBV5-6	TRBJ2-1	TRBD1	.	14	TGTGCCAGCAGCCTGACAGGGGGCTACAATGAGCAGTTCTTC	CASSLTGGYNEQFF
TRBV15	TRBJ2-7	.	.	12	TGTGCCACCAGCAGAGCCGGTTCGGGGCAGTACTTC	CATSRAGSGQYF
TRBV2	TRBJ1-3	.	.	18	TGTGCCAGCAGCAAATCCTCCGGGGGGTCAGCCTCTGGAAACACCATATATTTT	CASSKSSGGSASGNTIYF
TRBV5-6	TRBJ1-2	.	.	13	TGTGCCAGCAGCTTTCAGGGAAACTATGGCTACACCTTC	CASSFQGNYGYTF
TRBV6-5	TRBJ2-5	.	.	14	TGTGCCAGCAGCCCCAGGCGTCACCAAGAGACCCAGTACTTC	CASSPRRHQETQYF
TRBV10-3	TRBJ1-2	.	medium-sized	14	TGTGCCATCAGTGAAACCGGGCCTCAGGGTGGCTACACCTTC	CAISETGPQGGYTF
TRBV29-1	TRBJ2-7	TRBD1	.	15	TGCAGCGTGGGCGGGGACAGGGGGCGATTCTACGAGCAGTACTTC	CSVGGDRGRFYEQYF
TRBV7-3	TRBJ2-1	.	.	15	TGTGCCAGCAGCCTACGGACAGAAACTAACAATGAGCAGTTCTTC	CASSLRTETNNEQFF
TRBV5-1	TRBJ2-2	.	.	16	TGCGCCAGCAGGCCTGGGCCCCAGGCGAACACCGGGGAGCTGTTTTTT	CASRPGPQANTGELFF
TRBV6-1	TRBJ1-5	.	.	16	TGTGCCAGCAGTGGTCCCCAGGGGCTGAGCAATCAGCCCCAGCATTTT	CASSGPQGLSNQPQHF
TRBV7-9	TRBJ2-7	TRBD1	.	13	TGTGCCAGCAGCCGCCGGGACAGGGTCTCAGTTAACTTC	CASSRRDRVSVNF
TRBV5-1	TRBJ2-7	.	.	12	TGCGCCAGCAGCCCACCAGCCTACGAGCAGTACTTC	CASSPPAYEQYF
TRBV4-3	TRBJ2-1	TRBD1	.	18	TGCGCCAGCAGCCATCAACAGGGGGGATCTAGGCGATACAATGAGCAGTTCTTC	CASSHQQGGSRRYNEQFF
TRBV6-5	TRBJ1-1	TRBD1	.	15	TGTGCCAGCAGCGGACAGGGGCCCCGGGGCACTGAAGCTTTCTTT	CASSGQGPRGTEAFF
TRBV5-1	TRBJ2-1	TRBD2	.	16	TGCGCCAGCAGCACGGGACTAGCCGGGGACTACAATGAGCAGTTCTTC	CASSTGLAGDYNEQFF
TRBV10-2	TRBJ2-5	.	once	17	TGCGCCAGCAGCCAGACAGACGACCCTCTTTCGCGGGAGACCCAGTACTTC	CASSQTDDPLSRETQYF
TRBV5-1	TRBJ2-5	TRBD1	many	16	TGCGCCAGCAGCTTGGCTTCTGACAGGGCTCAAGAGACCCAGTACTTC	CASSLASDRAQETQYF
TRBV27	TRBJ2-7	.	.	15	TGTGCCAGCAGTTTGGGCATGGATAGAACCTACGAGCAGTACTTC	CASSLGMDRTYEQYF
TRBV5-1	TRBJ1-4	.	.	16	TGCGCCAGCAGCTTGAGGGAGGTAGAAGCTAATGAAAAACTGTTTTTT	CASSLREVEANEKLFF
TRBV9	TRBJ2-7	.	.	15	TGTGCCAGCAGCGTAGGTAGCGGGGACAGATACGGGCAGTACTTC	CASSVGSGDRYGQYF
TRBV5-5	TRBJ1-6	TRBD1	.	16	TGTGCCAGCAGCCGAACCCCAGGGGGCCTCGACTCACCCCTCCACTTT	CASSRTPGGLDSPLHF
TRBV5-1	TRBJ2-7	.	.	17	TGCGCCAGCAGCTTGACCCCCCCTGAGACGGGCTCCTACGAGCAGTACTTC	CASSLTPPETGSYEQYF
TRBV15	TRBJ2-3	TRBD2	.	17	TGTGCCACCAGCATCGTGGGAGCGGGAGAGGGCACAGATACGCAGTATTTT	CATSIVGAGEGTDTQYF
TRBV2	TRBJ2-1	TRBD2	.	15	TGTGCCAGCAGCGCGGGAGGGACCTTCTACAATGAGCAGTTCTTC	CASSAGGTFYNEQFF
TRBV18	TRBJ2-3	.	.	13	TGTGCCAGCTCACCGAGTGGTGAAGATACGCAGTATTTT	CASSPSGEDTQYF
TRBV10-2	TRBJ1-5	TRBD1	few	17	TGCGCCAGCAGAAGCGTTCAGCCCGGGACAGCCGATCAGCCCCAGCATTTT	CASRSVQPGTADQPQHF
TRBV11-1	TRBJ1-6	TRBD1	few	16	TGTGCCAGCAGCTTATCGGGACAGGGCTATAATTCACCCCTCCACTTT	CASSLSGQGYNSPLHF
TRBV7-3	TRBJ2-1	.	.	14	TGTGCCAGCAGCTTTACGCGGGATATCAATGAGCAGTTCTTC	CASSFTRDINEQFF
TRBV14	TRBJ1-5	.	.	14	TGTGCCAGCAGCCGCAGGGGAAACAATCAGCCCCAGCATTTT	CASSRRGNNQPQHF
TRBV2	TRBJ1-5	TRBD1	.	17	TGTGCCAGCAGTGAAGGTGGTGTGCAGGGGGAAGGTCAGCCCCAGCATTTT	CASSEGGVQGEGQPQHF
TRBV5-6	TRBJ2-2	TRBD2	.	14	TGTGCCAGCGCTAGCGGGGGGGCGTTCGGGGAGCTGTTTTTT	CASASGGAFGELFF
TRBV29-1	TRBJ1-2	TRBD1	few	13	TGCAGCGTTGAGGGACAGGGGGTCGGTGGCTACACCTTC	CSVEGQGVGGYTF
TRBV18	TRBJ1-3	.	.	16	TGTGCCAGCTCACCAAGGCAGGGCTTCTCTGGAAACACCATATATTTT	CASSPRQGFSGNTIYF
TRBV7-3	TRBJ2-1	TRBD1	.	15	TGTGCCAGCAGCCAGACAGGGCACGGCTACAATGAGCAGTTCTTC	CASSQTGHGYNEQFF
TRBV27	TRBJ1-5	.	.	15	TGTGCCAGCAGTTTGGTCACAGGGAGCAATCAGCCCCAGCATTTT	CASSLVTGSNQPQHF